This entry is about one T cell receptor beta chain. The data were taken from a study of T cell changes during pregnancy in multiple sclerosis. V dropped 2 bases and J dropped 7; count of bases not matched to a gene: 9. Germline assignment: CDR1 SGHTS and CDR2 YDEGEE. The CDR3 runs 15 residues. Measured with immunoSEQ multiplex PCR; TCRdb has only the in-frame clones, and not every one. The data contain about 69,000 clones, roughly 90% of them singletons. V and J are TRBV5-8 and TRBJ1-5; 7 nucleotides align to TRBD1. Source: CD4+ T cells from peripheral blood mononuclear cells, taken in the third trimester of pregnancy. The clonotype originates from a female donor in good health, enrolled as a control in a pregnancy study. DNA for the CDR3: TGTGCCAGCAGCTTATGGCAGGGGGTCTCCCAGCCCCAGCATTTT. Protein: CASSLWQGVSQPQHF. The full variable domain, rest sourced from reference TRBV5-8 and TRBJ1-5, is EAGVTQSPTHLIKTRGQQATLRCSPISGHTSVYWYQQALGLGLQFLLWYDEGEERNRGNFPPRFSGRQFPNYSSELNVNALELEDSALYLCASSLWQGVSQPQHFGDGTRLSIL.